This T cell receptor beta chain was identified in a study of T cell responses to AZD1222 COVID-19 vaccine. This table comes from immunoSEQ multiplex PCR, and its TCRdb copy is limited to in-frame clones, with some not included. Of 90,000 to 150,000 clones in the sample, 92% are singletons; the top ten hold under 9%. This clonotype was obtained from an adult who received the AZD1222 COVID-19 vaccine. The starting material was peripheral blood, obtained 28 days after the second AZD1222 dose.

The CDR3 sequence is CASTSGATNEKLFF. The DNA of the CDR3 is TGTGCCAGCACCTCAGGGGCAACTAATGAAAAACTGTTTTTT. The chain recombines TRBV7-9 with TRBJ1-4; perhaps TRBD1 as D (6 bases). V was shortened by 7 bases and J by 0 bases, with 9 bases between the two germline ends. The CDR3 has 14 amino acids. Germline CDR1 is SEHNR and CDR2 is FQNEAQ (reference sequence).